The source of this T cell receptor (beta chain) is a study of T cell responses to AZD1222 COVID-19 vaccine. Whole-study findings and limits: Dominant at 160-218 and 743-854, vaccine-associated CD4 TCRs also spanned spike. Within unmutated variant regions lay the reported targets of nearly half of spike-specific TCRs.

Method: immunoSEQ multiplex PCR; TCRdb's copy keeps in-frame clones and lacks some. The sample contains about 120,000 clones, about 90% of which appear only once. The length of the CDR3 is 16 residues. V lost 1 base and J 5 bases, leaving 17 bases between the germline ends. Germline V lookup: CDR1 MDHEN, CDR2 SYDVKM. Remarks on this clone: The antigen remains undetermined.

The sample consisted of peripheral blood, taken on day 0 of AZD1222 vaccination. The rearrangement links TRBV28 to TRBJ1-1, with D uncertain. This sequence originates from an adult in good health. The chain's CDR3 is CASSLSVVLRGTEAFF. For the CDR3, the DNA is TGTGCCAGCAGTTTATCGGTAGTACTTAGAGGGACTGAAGCTTTCTTT.